These 28 T cell receptor beta chains share one sample of origin, sequenced in a study of T cells after yellow fever vaccination. TCRdb called the 5' RACE reads again in MiXCR, with one record for every CDR3 protein. In the table there are about 170,000 distinct CDR3 sequences, approximately 11% of which are singletons. The sequencing here drew on CD8+ T cells sorted from PBMCs, taken 15 days after the yellow fever booster vaccination. The receptors derive from a man younger than 30 who received the YFV17D yellow fever vaccine.

With regard to this clonotype: The germline gene is not matched at one end of the junction; a read error may be the cause. This chain uses TRBV5-5 with TRBJ1-3; D remains ambiguous. This CDR3 spans 11 amino acids. Germline CDR1 and CDR2: SGHKS and YYEKEE (reference sequence). DNA for the CDR3: TGTGCCAGCAGTCTAAACGGGCACCAACTCTTT. This translates into CASSLNGHQLF.

This clonotype was seen a handful of times. The chain uses TRBV6-5 and TRBJ2-1; TRBD2 aligns across 10 bases. Trimming took 5 bases from V and 7 from J; bases not matched to a gene: 11. The length of the CDR3 is 16 residues. In germline, CDR1 is MNHEY, CDR2 SVGAGI. CDR3 residues: CASSGTQRGGWNEQFF. CDR3 nucleotides: TGTGCCAGCAGTGGCACGCAGCGGGGGGGCTGGAATGAGCAGTTCTTC.

This clonotype was seen a few times. The chain links TRBV4-1 to TRBJ2-2; D uncertain. Germline values: CDR1 MGHRA, CDR2 YSYEKL. Trimming cost V 0 bases and J 8 bases, with 16 bases left between them. The CDR3 contains 16 residues. The CDR3 region is CASSQDGVIRYGELFF. CDR3 bases: TGCGCCAGCAGCCAAGATGGTGTAATTCGGTATGGGGAGCTGTTTTTT.

This clonotype was observed a few times. The rearrangement uses TRBV12-3 or TRBV12-4 and TRBJ2-5; possibly TRBD2 for D (6 bases). Deletions cut 3 bases from V and 5 bases from J, with 13 bases between. The CDR3 length is 14 residues. The CDR3 reads CASSFAGSLETQYF. CDR3 sequence (DNA): TGTGCCAGCAGTTTCGCCGGGAGCTTGGAGACCCAGTACTTC.

This clonotype was seen only a few times. This rearrangement joins TRBV6-2 or TRBV6-3 to TRBJ2-6; no reliable D call. Germline assignment: CDR1 MNHEY and CDR2 SVGEGT. CDR3 length: 12 amino acids. Trimming stripped 10 bases from V and 0 bases from J, with 4 bases between. CDR3 DNA: TGTGCCACCACCTCTGGGGCCAACGTCCTGACTTTC. The encoded protein is CATTSGANVLTF.

This clonotype appeared many times. V usage is TRBV5-4 and J usage is TRBJ2-1; 9 bases match TRBD2. The V gene's germline CDR1 is SGHNT and CDR2 YYREEE (reference sequence). The CDR3 length is 15 residues. V was pared by 4 bases and J by 6 bases, with 8 bases of the junction left unmatched. In DNA, the CDR3 is TGTGCCAGCAGCGGGGGGCCTAGCGGGGCCAATGAGCAGTTCTTC. Translated, it gives CASSGGPSGANEQFF.

This chain uses TRBV5-1 with TRBJ2-2; D unclear. Germline CDR1 SGHRS, CDR2 YFSETQ. V lost 4 bases, J lost 1 base, and 14 bases lay in between. There are 16 residues in the CDR3. CDR3 in DNA: TGCGCCAGCAGCGGTTTAAACCGGTTGAACACCGGGGAGCTGTTTTTT. It codes for CASSGLNRLNTGELFF.

At least ten counts were recorded for this clonotype. This rearrangement joins TRBV11-2 to TRBJ2-7; D not resolved. Trimming left V 1 base short and J 5 bases short, with 6 bases between. The CDR3 spans 12 residues. Germline CDR1 reads SGHAT; CDR2 reads FQNNGV. The CDR3 nucleotides read TGTGCCAGCAGCTTAGGTCCGAACGAGCAGTACGTC. It yields the protein CASSLGPNEQYV.

This chain links TRBV11-2 with TRBJ1-1; possibly TRBD1 for D (5 bases). The V gene's germline CDR1 is SGHAT and CDR2 FQNNGV. Trimming removed 5 bases from V and 6 bases from J, with 16 bases in between. The CDR3 loop spans 14 amino acids. CDR3 DNA sequence: TGTGCCAGCAGCCCCGCGCCAGGGAAGCCTGAAGCTTTCTTT. Encoded protein: CASSPAPGKPEAFF.

In its sample, this clonotype was seen a few times. The rearrangement uses TRBV24-1 and TRBJ2-1; D gene ambiguous. Germline V gene lookup returns CDR1 KGHDR and CDR2 SFDVKD. The CDR3 covers 13 residues. V was pared by 5 bases and J by 2 bases, with 6 bases between. CDR3 residues: CATSAQTYNEQFF. The CDR3 DNA follows: TGTGCCACCAGTGCCCAGACCTACAATGAGCAGTTCTTC.

V usage is TRBV7-8 and J usage is TRBJ2-1; 14 positions match TRBD2. The CDR3 spans 15 residues. The junction had 2 bases not matched to a gene; V was cut back by 4 bases and J by 6 bases. Germline V gene lookup returns CDR1 SGHVS and CDR2 FQNEAQ. The CDR3 DNA follows: TGTGCCAGCAGCTGGGGACTAGCGGGGGCCAATGAGCAGTTCTTC. Protein product: CASSWGLAGANEQFF.

This clonotype was seen many times. The chain uses TRBV6-5 and TRBJ2-3; 14 nucleotides line up with TRBD2. Germline CDR1 and CDR2: MNHEY and SVGAGI. The CDR3 sequence is 20 residues long. Trimming cost V 4 bases and J 4 bases; bases outside gene matches: 16. This CDR3 is CASSLYGLAGGSIFADTQYF. DNA of the CDR3: TGTGCCAGCAGTTTATACGGACTAGCGGGGGGCAGCATCTTCGCAGATACGCAGTATTTT.

This clonotype was seen only a few times. This sequence joins TRBV10-3 and TRBJ2-5; D gene uncertain. V dropped 0 bases and J dropped 2 bases, with 10 bases sitting between them. Germline V gene data show CDR1 as ENHRY and CDR2 as SYGVKD. The length of the CDR3 is 15 residues. In DNA form, the CDR3 reads TGTGCCATCAGTGAGTCTTCGGTACAGCAAGAGACCCAGTACTTC. As protein: CAISESSVQQETQYF.

This clonotype came up many times. This sequence joins TRBV7-3 and TRBJ1-1; D is unclear. The CDR3 is 14 amino acids. Germline V lookup: CDR1 SGHTA, CDR2 FQGTGA. Trimming took off 1 base at V and 1 base at J, with 7 bases between the two ends. DNA of the CDR3: TGTGCCAGCAGCTTAATGGCGGGGAACACTGAAGCTTTCTTT. Amino acids: CASSLMAGNTEAFF.

This clonotype has a handful of counts. This chain links TRBV9 with TRBJ1-5, with 9 bases that match TRBD1. This CDR3 contains 17 residues. Germline V gives CDR1 SGDLS, CDR2 YYNGEE. V gave up 4 bases and J gave up 5 bases; unmatched junction bases: 13. The CDR3 DNA reads TGTGCCAGCAGCCGGACAGGGGATGGTGGGCTCGATCAGCCCCAGCATTTT. This codes for CASSRTGDGGLDQPQHF. The whole variable domain, filled in from reference TRBV9 and TRBJ1-5, reads DSGVTQTPKHLITATGQRVTLRCSPRSGDLSVYWYQQSLDQGLQFLIQYYNGEERAKGNILERFSAQQFPDLHSELNLSSLELGDSALYFCASSRTGDGGLDQPQHFGDGTRLSIL.

This clonotype has a count of ten or more. The rearrangement uses TRBV9 and TRBJ2-3; 13 nucleotides align to TRBD2. This CDR3 contains 15 residues. The J segment lost 4 bases and the V segment lost 4 bases, leaving 3 bases of the junction unmatched. Germline V CDR1 and CDR2: SGDLS, YYNGEE. CDR3 sequence reads: CASSPGLAGPDTQYF. The CDR3 DNA follows: TGTGCCAGCAGCCCGGGACTAGCGGGGCCAGATACGCAGTATTTT.

This clonotype was counted only a few times. This rearrangement joins TRBV29-1 to TRBJ2-7, with D unresolved. The germline CDR1 and CDR2 sequences are SQVTM and ANQGSEA. V was pared by 6 bases and J by 7 bases, with 16 bases between. This CDR3 is built from 12 residues. The CDR3 loop reads CSVEFSSREQYF. As DNA, the CDR3 is TGCAGCGTCGAGTTTAGCTCGCGGGAGCAGTACTTC.

J is TRBJ2-1 and V is TRBV11-2; D may be TRBD1 (5 bases). V was cut by 5 bases and J by 0 bases, with 17 bases left in between. Germline loops: CDR1 SGHAT, CDR2 FQNNGV. This CDR3 contains 17 residues. CDR3 protein: CASSGRLTGSSYNEQFF. Here the CDR3 DNA reads TGTGCCAGCAGCGGGCGCTTAACAGGAAGCTCCTACAATGAGCAGTTCTTC.

This clonotype was observed a handful of times. The chain combines TRBV20-1 with TRBJ2-5, with TRBD1 matching over 8 bases. CDR3 length: 14 residues. Germline loops: CDR1 DFQATT, CDR2 SNEGSKA (reference sequence). Losses at the gene ends were 1 base for V and 3 bases for J; bases not matched to a gene: 4. DNA for the CDR3: TGCAGTGCTAGAGGGACAGGGAATGAAGAGACCCAGTACTTC. Translation gives CSARGTGNEETQYF.

This clonotype was seen only a few times. The chain combines TRBV5-1 with TRBJ2-7, with TRBD1 identical over 7 bases. CDR1 and CDR2 (germline): SGHRS, YFSETQ. CDR3 length: 15 amino acids. V lost 1 base and J lost 2; bases outside the gene matches: 6. CDR3 region: CASSLSAGGTYEQYV. The CDR3 DNA reads as TGCGCCAGCAGCTTGTCAGCAGGGGGAACCTACGAGCAGTACGTC.

This clonotype was detected a few times. The chain links TRBV6-1 to TRBJ2-7; tentative D call: TRBD1 (6 bases). V was clipped by 8 bases and J by 3 bases, with 17 bases between them. The germline V gene has CDR1 MNHNS and CDR2 SASEGT. The CDR3 runs 14 residues. The CDR3 DNA follows: TGTGCCAGCGGATCGGGACACACCTTCTACGAGCAGTACTTC. It specifies CASGSGHTFYEQYF.

The CDR3 region is CSVKTGWGSNEKLFF. The DNA of the CDR3 is TGCAGCGTTAAGACAGGGTGGGGGTCTAATGAAAAACTGTTTTTT. The chain uses TRBV29-1 and TRBJ1-4, with 7 bases aligning to TRBD1. From germline, CDR1 is SQVTM and CDR2 ANQGSEA. V shed 5 bases, J shed 3 bases, and the junction held 9 bases outside the gene matches. The CDR3 is 15 residues long. The full variable domain, its missing parts supplied by reference TRBV29-1 and TRBJ1-4, is SAVISQKPSRDICQRGTSLTIQCQVDSQVTMMFWYRQQPGQSLTLIATANQGSEATYESGFVIDKFPISRPNLTFSTLTVSNMSPEDSSIYLCSVKTGWGSNEKLFFGSGTQLSVL.

The CDR3 sequence is CASMRTEETQYF. DNA for the CDR3: TGTGCCAGCATGAGGACAGAAGAGACCCAGTACTTC. The V and J genes are TRBV7-9 and TRBJ2-5, with D perhaps matching TRBD1 (6 bases). Between the trimmed V and J ends, which lost 7 bases and 3 bases, there was a span of 9 bases. From germline, CDR1 is SEHNR and CDR2 FQNEAQ (reference sequence). CDR3 size: 12 residues.

Only a few counts were recorded for this clonotype. The chain carries TRBV9 and TRBJ1-1, with a tentative D call TRBD1 (5 bases). This CDR3 region has 11 residues. Trimming took off 10 bases at V and 7 bases at J, with 14 bases between the two ends. CDR1 and CDR2 (germline): SGDLS, YYNGEE. Here the CDR3 DNA reads TGTGCCGTCAGGGCCGCCGGTGAAGCTTTCTTT. Translated, it gives CAVRAAGEAFF.

This clonotype occurred a few times. This rearrangement joins TRBV12-3 or TRBV12-4 to TRBJ2-5, with D unresolved. V lost 3 bases to trimming and J lost 4 bases, with 18 bases between them. The CDR3 length is 16 residues. CDR3 sequence: CASSLPLASAGETQYF. CDR3 coding DNA: TGTGCCAGCAGTTTGCCCCTCGCGTCAGCTGGAGAGACCCAGTACTTC.

Only a few counts were recorded for this clonotype. CDR3 sequence: CASSYGGRLEQYF. The CDR3 nucleotides are TGTGCCAGCAGTTACGGCGGTAGGCTCGAGCAGTACTTC. The chain couples TRBV6-5 to TRBJ2-7; D uncertain. V was shortened by 2 bases and J by 6 bases, with 11 bases between the two germline ends. Germline values: CDR1 MNHEY, CDR2 SVGAGI. This CDR3 is built from 13 residues.

This clonotype was seen only a few times. The J gene is TRBJ2-1, the V gene TRBV11-2; D is ambiguous. In germline, CDR1 is SGHAT, CDR2 FQNNGV. The CDR3 runs 14 residues. Trimming removed 0 bases at V and 0 bases at J, with 3 bases between. In nucleotides, the CDR3 is TGTGCCAGCAGCTTAGACTACTCCTACAATGAGCAGTTCTTC. Translating gives CASSLDYSYNEQFF.

The rearrangement links TRBV4-3 to TRBJ2-1; TRBD2 matches 13 bases. J was trimmed by 8 bases and V by 0 bases; bases with no gene match: 7. CDR1 is LGHNA and CDR2 is YSLEER in the germline V gene. This CDR3 comprises 17 residues. The CDR3 DNA is TGCGCCAGCAGCCAAGATCTACGAGGACTAGCGGGGGATGAGCAGTTCTTC. It translates to CASSQDLRGLAGDEQFF.